This T cell receptor beta chain was profiled in a study of pediatric ulcerative colitis. Study findings and constraints: Two patients had blood samples with substantially reduced template counts. A couple of rectal CDR3 clonotypes occurred in all ulcerative colitis patients.

This clone was observed once. Its antigen is as yet unknown. The length of the CDR3 is 16 residues. V dropped 6 bases and J dropped 5; count of bases not matched to a gene: 8. In germline, CDR1 is LNHDA, CDR2 SQIVND (reference sequence). Produced via immunoSEQ multiplex PCR; TCRdb's table is partial and in-frame only. The sample lists about 60,000 clones, more than 75% occurring once. Sequenced input: blood. The chain is built from TRBV19 and TRBJ2-1; 12 bases agree with TRBD2. The clonotype originates from a boy aged 5-17 years who was a control in a study of pediatric ulcerative colitis. CDR3 protein: CASRKRRLAGDNEQFF. CDR3 DNA sequence: TGTGCCAGTAGGAAGAGGAGACTAGCGGGAGACAATGAGCAGTTCTTC.